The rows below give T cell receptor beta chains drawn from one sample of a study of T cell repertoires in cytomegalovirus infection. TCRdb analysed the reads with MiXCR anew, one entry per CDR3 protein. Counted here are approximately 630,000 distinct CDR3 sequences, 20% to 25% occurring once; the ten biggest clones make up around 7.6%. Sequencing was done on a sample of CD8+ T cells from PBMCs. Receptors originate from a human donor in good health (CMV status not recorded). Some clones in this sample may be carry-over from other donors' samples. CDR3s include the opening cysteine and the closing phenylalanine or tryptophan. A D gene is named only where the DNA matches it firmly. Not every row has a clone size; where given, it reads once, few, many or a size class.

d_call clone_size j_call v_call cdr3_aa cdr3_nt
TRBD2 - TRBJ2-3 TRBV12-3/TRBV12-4 CASSSGGSSTDTQYF TGTGCCAGCAGCTCCGGGGGGAGTAGCACAGATACGCAGTATTTT
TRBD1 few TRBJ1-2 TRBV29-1 CSVEDGTGQGYTF TGCAGCGTTGAAGATGGGACAGGGCAAGGCTACACCTTC
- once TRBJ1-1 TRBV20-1 CSARDGGAGTEAFF TGCAGTGCTAGAGATGGGGGTGCTGGCACTGAAGCTTTCTTT
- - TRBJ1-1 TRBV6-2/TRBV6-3 CAIGGVANTEAFF TGTGCCATCGGCGGGGTGGCGAACACTGAAGCTTTCTTT
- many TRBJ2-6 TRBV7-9 CASSSITGTGANVLTF TGTGCCAGCAGCTCCATAACAGGGACTGGGGCCAACGTCCTGACTTTC
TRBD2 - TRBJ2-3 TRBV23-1 CANSQSRSGDGPSTDTQYF TGCGCCAACAGTCAATCTCGTAGCGGGGACGGACCGAGCACAGATACGCAGTATTTT
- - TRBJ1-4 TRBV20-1 CSARDTGQNEKLFF TGCAGTGCTAGAGATACAGGGCAAAATGAAAAACTGTTTTTT
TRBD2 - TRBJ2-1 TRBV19 CASSIFAGGLNEQFF TGTGCCAGTAGTATTTTTGCGGGGGGGCTGAATGAGCAGTTCTTC
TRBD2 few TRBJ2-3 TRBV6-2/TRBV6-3 CASSDPRRAGGTDTQYF TGTGCCAGCAGTGATCCGCGGAGAGCGGGGGGGACAGATACGCAGTATTTT
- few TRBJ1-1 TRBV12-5 CASGPTFNTEAFF TGTGCTAGTGGTCCGACATTTAACACTGAAGCTTTCTTT
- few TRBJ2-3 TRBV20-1 CSALTDTQYF TGCAGTGCCCTCACAGATACGCAGTATTTT
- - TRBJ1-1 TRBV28 CVSKPRGSTEAFF TGTGTCAGCAAACCAAGGGGATCCACTGAAGCTTTCTTT
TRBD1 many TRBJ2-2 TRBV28 CASSERDRGNTGELFF TGTGCCAGCAGTGAAAGGGACAGGGGAAACACCGGGGAGCTGTTTTTT
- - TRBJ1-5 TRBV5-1 CASSFNVSNQPQHF TGCGCCAGCAGCTTCAACGTGAGCAATCAGCCCCAGCATTTT
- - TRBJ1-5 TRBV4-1 CASSLESSSQPQHF TGCGCCAGCAGCTTAGAGAGTTCGAGCCAGCCCCAGCATTTT
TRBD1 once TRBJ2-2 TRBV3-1 CASSHDRGLGTGELFF TGTGCCAGCAGCCACGACAGGGGGCTGGGCACCGGGGAGCTGTTTTTT
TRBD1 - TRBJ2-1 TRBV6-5 CASGTGGRNEQFF TGTGCCAGCGGCACAGGGGGGCGGAATGAGCAGTTCTTC
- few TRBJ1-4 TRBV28 CASSFFGTWNEKLFF TGTGCCAGCAGTTTCTTCGGGACATGGAATGAAAAACTGTTTTTT
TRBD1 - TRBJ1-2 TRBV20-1 CSASFRTGGLRF TGCAGTGCTAGTTTCCGGACAGGGGGCCTCCGCTTC
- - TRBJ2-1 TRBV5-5 CASSFLFLGGDYNEQFF TGTGCCAGCAGCTTTCTATTTTTGGGGGGCGACTACAATGAGCAGTTCTTC
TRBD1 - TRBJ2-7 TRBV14 CASSLYYRDRGYEQYF TGTGCCAGCAGCTTATACTACCGAGACAGGGGTTACGAGCAGTACTTC
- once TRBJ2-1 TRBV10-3 CAISDRFDEQFF TGTGCCATCAGTGACAGGTTTGATGAGCAGTTCTTC
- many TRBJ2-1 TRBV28 CASSLPPLSDMTGNEQFF TGTGCCAGCAGTTTACCCCCTTTATCTGACATGACGGGGAATGAGCAGTTCTTC
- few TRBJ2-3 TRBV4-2 CASSQGARSTDTQYF TGTGCCAGCAGCCAAGGGGCCAGGTCGACAGATACGCAGTATTTT
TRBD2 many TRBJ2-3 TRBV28 CASSLGLLAGASTDTQYF TGTGCCAGCAGTTTAGGACTGCTAGCGGGAGCTAGCACAGATACGCAGTATTTT
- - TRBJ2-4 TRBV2 CASSEVSGRATKNIQYF TGTGCCAGCAGTGAAGTCTCGGGCAGGGCTACCAAAAACATTCAGTACTTC
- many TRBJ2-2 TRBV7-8 CASSLRGYTGELFF TGTGCCAGCAGCTTACGGGGTTACACCGGGGAGCTGTTTTTT
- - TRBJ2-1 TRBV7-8 CASSPSRWGLSYNEQFF TGTGCCAGCAGCCCTAGTCGGTGGGGGCTCTCCTACAATGAGCAGTTCTTC
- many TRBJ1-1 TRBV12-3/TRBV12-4 CASAVQGTTEAFF TGTGCCAGCGCGGTCCAGGGGACCACTGAAGCTTTCTTT
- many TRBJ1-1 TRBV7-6 CASSLGGEMNTEAFF TGTGCCAGCAGCTTAGGAGGGGAAATGAACACTGAAGCTTTCTTT
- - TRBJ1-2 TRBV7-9 CASRMEGGDYTF TGTGCCAGCAGGATGGAGGGGGGGGACTACACCTTC
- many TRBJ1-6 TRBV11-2 CASSFWTVGGTYNSPLHF TGTGCCAGCAGCTTCTGGACGGTCGGAGGGACCTATAATTCACCCCTCCACTTT
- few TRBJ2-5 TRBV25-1 CASSVKFETQYF TGTGCCAGCAGTGTAAAATTTGAGACCCAGTACTTC
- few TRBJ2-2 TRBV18 CASSPGEGGELFF TGTGCCAGCTCACCAGGGGAAGGCGGGGAGCTGTTTTTT
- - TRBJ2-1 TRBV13 CASSHNSGDEQFF TGTGCCAGCAGCCACAATTCCGGGGATGAGCAGTTCTTC
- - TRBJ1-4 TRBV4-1 CASTQAGEKLFF TGCGCCAGCACCCAAGCGGGTGAAAAACTGTTTTTT
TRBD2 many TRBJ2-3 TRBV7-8 CASSLRTSGLRDTQYF TGTGCCAGCAGCCTCCGGACTAGCGGGTTGAGGGATACGCAGTATTTT
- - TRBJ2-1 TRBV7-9 CATPINVYNEQFF TGTGCCACCCCTATTAATGTCTACAATGAGCAGTTCTTC
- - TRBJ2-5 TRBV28 CASSYSNWGETQYF TGTGCCAGCAGCTACAGCAATTGGGGGGAGACCCAGTACTTC
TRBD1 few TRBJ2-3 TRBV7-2 CASSYLGQRYTDTQYF TGTGCCAGCAGCTATCTGGGACAGCGATACACAGATACGCAGTATTTT
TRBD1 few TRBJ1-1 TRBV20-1 CSAPRTGLLNTEAFF TGCAGTGCCCCTCGGACAGGGCTGCTAAACACTGAAGCTTTCTTT
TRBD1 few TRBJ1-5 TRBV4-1 CASSQDPDRGHYSNQPQHF TGCGCCAGCAGCCAAGACCCGGACAGGGGACATTATAGCAATCAGCCCCAGCATTTT
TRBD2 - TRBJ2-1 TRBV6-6 CASSYWVNGGADEQFF TGTGCCAGCAGTTACTGGGTGAACGGGGGGGCAGATGAGCAGTTCTTC
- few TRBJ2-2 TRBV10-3 CAISDTGTGELFF TGTGCCATCAGTGATACCGGCACCGGGGAGCTGTTTTTT
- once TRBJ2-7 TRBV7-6 CASSLAGSYNEQYF TGTGCCAGCAGCTTAGCTGGCTCCTACAATGAGCAGTACTTC
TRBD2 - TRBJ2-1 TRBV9 CASSVVLAGVNEQFF TGTGCCAGCAGCGTGGTGCTAGCGGGGGTGAATGAGCAGTTCTTC
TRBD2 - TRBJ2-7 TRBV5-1 CASSGQTSGGPGACEQYF TGCGCCAGCAGCGGGCAGACTAGCGGGGGGCCGGGGGCCTGCGAGCAGTACTTC
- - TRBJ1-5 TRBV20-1 CSARVGGQPQHF TGCAGTGCTAGAGTGGGTGGGCAGCCCCAGCATTTT
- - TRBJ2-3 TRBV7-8 CASSLRETGRTDTQYF TGTGCCAGCAGCTTAAGGGAGACAGGGAGGACAGATACGCAGTATTTT
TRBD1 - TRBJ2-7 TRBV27 CHSRDSFYEQYF TGTCACAGCCGGGACAGCTTCTACGAGCAGTACTTC
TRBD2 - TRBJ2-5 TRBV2 CASRGTSDFPGYF TGTGCCAGCAGAGGAACTAGCGACTTTCCGGGGTACTTC
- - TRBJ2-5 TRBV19 CASSASVPKETQYF TGTGCCAGTAGTGCCTCGGTCCCGAAAGAGACCCAGTACTTC
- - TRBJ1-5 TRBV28 CASSLGSGSQFDQPQHF TGTGCCAGCAGTTTAGGCAGTGGGTCCCAGTTCGATCAGCCCCAGCATTTT